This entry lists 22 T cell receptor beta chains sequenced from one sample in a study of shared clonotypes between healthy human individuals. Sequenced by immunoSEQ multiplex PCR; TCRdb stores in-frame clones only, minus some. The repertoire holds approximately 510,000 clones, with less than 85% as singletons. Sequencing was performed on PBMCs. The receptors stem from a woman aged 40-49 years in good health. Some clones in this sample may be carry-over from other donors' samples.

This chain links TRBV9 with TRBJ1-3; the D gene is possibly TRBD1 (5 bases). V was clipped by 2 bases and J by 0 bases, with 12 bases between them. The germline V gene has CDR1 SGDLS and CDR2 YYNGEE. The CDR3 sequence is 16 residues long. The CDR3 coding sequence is TGTGCCAGCAGCGTCGACAGCCCCCCCTCTGGAAACACCATATATTTT. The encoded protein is CASSVDSPPSGNTIYF.

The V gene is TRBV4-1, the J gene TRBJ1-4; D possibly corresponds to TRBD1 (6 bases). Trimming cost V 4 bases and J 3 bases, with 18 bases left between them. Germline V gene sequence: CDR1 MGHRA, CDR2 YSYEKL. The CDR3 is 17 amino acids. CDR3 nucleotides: TGCGCCAGCAGCCCCAGGGAAAGGACAGCAGCTAATGAAAAACTGTTTTTT. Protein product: CASSPRERTAANEKLFF.

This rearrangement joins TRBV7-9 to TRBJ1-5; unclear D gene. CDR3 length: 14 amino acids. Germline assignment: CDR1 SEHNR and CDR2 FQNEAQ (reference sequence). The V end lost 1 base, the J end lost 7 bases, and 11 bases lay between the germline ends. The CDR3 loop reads CASSLDTLVQPQHF. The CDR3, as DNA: TGTGCCAGCAGCTTAGACACCCTAGTACAGCCCCAGCATTTT.

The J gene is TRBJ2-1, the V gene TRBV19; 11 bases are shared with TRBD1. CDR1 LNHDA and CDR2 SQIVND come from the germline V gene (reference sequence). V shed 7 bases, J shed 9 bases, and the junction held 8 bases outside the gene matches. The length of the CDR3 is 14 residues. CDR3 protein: CASKSGTGGIEQFF. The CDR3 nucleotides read TGTGCCAGTAAATCCGGGACAGGGGGAATTGAGCAGTTCTTC.

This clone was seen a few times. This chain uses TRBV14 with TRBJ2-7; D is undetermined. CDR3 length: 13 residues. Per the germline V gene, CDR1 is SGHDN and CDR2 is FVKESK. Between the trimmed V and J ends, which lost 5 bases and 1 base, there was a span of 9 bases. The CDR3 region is CASSVGRSYEQYF. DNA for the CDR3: TGTGCCAGCAGCGTCGGCAGATCCTACGAGCAGTACTTC. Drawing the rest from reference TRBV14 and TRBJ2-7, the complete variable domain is EAGVTQFPSHSVIEKGQTVTLRCDPISGHDNLYWYRRVMGKEIKFLLHFVKESKQDESGMPNNRFLAERTGGTYSTLKVQPAELEDSGVYFCASSVGRSYEQYFGPGTRLTVT.

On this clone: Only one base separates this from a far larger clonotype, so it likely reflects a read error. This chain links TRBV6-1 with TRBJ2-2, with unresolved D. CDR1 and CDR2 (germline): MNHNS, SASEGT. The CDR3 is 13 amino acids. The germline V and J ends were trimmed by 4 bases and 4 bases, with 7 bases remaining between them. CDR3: CASSASPTGELFF. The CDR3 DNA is TGTGCCAGCAGTGCCAGTCCCACCGGGGAGCTGTTTTTT.

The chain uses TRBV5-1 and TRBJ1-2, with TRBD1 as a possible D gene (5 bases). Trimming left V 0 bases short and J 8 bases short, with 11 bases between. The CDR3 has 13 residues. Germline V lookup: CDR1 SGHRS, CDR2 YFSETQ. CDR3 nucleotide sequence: TGCGCCAGCAGCTTGGATGGGGGTAACGGCTACACCTTC. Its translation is CASSLDGGNGYTF.

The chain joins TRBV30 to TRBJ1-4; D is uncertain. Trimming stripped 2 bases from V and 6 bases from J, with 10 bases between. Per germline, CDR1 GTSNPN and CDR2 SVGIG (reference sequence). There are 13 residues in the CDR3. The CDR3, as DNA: TGTGCCTGGAGTCGGCGTTACGATGAAAAACTGTTTTTT. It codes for CAWSRRYDEKLFF. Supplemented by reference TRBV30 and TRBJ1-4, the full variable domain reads SQTIHQWPATLVQPVGSPLSLECTVEGTSNPNLYWYRQAAGRGLQLLFYSVGIGQISSEVPQNLSASRPQDRQFILSSKKLLLSDSGFYLCAWSRRYDEKLFFGSGTQLSVL.

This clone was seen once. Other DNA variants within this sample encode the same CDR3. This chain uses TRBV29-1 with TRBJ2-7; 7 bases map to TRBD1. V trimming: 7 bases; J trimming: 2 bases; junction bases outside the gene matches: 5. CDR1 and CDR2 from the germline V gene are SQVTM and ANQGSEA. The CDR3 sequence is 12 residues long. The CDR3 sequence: CSARTGPYEQYF. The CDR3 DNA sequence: TGCAGCGCAAGGACAGGCCCCTACGAGCAGTACTTC.

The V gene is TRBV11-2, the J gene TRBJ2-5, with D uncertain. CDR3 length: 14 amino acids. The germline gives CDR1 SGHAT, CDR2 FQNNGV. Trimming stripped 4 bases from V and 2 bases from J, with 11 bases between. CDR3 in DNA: TGTGCCAGCAGCTCCATCCCGGTACAAGAGACCCAGTACTTC. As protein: CASSSIPVQETQYF.

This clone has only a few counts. CDR3 in DNA: TGCAGCGTTGAAGGCACGACTAGCGGGAGGGCCGGGCGGTACAATGAGCAGTTCTTC. Translated: CSVEGTTSGRAGRYNEQFF. J is TRBJ2-1 and V is TRBV29-1; 14 bases match TRBD2. Germline V gene lookup returns CDR1 SQVTM and CDR2 ANQGSEA. CDR3 length: 19 residues. Trimming removed 1 base from V and 4 bases from J; junction bases left unmatched: 12.

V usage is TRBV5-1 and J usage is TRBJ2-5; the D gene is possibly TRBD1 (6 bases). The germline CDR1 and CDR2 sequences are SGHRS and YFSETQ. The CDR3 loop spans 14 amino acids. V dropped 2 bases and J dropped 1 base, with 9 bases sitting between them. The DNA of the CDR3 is TGCGCCAGCAGCTTTGGACAGCTCCAAGAGACCCAGTACTTC. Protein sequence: CASSFGQLQETQYF.

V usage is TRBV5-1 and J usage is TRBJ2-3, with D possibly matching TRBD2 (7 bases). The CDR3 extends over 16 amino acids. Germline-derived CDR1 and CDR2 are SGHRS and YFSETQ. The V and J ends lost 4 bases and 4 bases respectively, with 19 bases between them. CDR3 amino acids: CASSLGQTSGADTQYF. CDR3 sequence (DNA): TGCGCCAGCAGCCTCGGACAGACCAGCGGGGCAGATACGCAGTATTTT.

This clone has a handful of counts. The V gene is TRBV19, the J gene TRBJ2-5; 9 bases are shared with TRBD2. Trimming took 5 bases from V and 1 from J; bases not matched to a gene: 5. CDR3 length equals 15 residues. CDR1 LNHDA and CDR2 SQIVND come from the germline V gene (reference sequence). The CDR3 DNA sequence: TGTGCCAGTAGTGGGTCAGCGGGAGGCCAAGAGACCCAGTACTTC. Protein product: CASSGSAGGQETQYF.

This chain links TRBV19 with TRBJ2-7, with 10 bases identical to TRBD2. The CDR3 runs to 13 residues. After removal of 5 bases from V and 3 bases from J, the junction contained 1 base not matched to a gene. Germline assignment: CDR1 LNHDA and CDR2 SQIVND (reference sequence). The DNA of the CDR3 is TGTGCCAGTAGTGAGCGGGAGGGCTACGAGCAGTACTTC. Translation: CASSEREGYEQYF.

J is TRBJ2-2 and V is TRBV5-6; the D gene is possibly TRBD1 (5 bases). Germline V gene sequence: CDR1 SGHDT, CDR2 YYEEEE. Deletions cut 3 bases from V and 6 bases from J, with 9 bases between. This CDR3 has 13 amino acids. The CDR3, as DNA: TGTGCCAGCAGCTCCCCAGGGCCCGGGGAGCTGTTTTTT. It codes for CASSSPGPGELFF.

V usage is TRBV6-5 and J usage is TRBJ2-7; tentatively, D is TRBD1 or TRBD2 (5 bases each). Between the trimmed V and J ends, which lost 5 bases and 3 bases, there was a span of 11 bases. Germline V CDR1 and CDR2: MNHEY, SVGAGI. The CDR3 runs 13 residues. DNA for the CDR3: TGTGCCAGCAGTCGGGACCCAGACTACGAGCAGTACTTC. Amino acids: CASSRDPDYEQYF.

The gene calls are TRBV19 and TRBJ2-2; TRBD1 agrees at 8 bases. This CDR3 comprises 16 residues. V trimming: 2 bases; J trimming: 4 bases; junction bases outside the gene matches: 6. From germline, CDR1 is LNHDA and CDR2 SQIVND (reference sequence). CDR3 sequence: CASSIWTGTGTGELFF. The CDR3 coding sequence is TGTGCCAGTAGTATATGGACCGGGACAGGCACCGGGGAGCTGTTTTTT.

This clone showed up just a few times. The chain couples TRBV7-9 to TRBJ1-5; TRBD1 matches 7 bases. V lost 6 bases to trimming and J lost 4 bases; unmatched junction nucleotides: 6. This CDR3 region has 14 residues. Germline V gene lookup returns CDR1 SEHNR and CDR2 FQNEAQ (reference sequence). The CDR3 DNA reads TGTGCCAGCAGTCAACAGGGGCTTAATCAGCCCCAGCATTTT. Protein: CASSQQGLNQPQHF.

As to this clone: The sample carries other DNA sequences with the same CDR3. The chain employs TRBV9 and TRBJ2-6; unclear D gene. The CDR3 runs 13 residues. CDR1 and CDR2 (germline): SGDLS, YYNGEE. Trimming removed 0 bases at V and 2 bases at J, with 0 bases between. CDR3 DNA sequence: TGTGCCAGCAGCGTAGCTGGGGCCAACGTCCTGACTTTC. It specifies CASSVAGANVLTF. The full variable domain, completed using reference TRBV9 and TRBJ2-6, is DSGVTQTPKHLITATGQRVTLRCSPRSGDLSVYWYQQSLDQGLQFLIQYYNGEERAKGNILERFSAQQFPDLHSELNLSSLELGDSALYFCASSVAGANVLTFGAGSRLTVL.

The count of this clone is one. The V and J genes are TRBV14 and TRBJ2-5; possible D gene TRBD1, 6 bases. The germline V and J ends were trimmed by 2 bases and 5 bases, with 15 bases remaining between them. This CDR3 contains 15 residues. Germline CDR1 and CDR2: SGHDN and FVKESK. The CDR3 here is CASSQSGQPAETQYF. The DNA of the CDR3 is TGTGCCAGCAGCCAATCTGGACAGCCGGCGGAGACCCAGTACTTC.

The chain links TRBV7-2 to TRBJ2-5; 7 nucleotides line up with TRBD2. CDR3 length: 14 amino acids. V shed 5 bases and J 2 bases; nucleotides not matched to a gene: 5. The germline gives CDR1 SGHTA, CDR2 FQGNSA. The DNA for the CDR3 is TGTGCCAGCAGCCGGGACTATCAACAAGAGACCCAGTACTTC. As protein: CASSRDYQQETQYF.